This T cell receptor (beta chain) was documented in a study of vaccination effects on CD4 cells after COVID-19 (dated by TCRdb to 2021 to 2024). About the investigation overall: After vaccination, three convalescent patients were sampled at an early time point (day +14) and at a late time point (day +241, +227 and +161, respectively). A total of some eleven COVID-19 convalescent patients and 4 SARS-CoV-2-naive healthy vaccine recipients were included in the full study. Post-vaccine samples across the study were collected a median of 72 days after the second dose, with a range of 14 to 241. SARS-CoV-2 spike-specific CD4+ TCR repertoires from before and after mRNA vaccination were compared in COVID-19 convalescent patients and in infection-naive vaccine recipients. Cultures from other donors in the study were sequenced using the Oncomine TCR Beta short-read assay on an Illumina iSeq 100.

In the ViraFEST assay, PBMC were stimulated with viral peptide pools, and TCR sequencing was then used to find antigen-specific CD4+ T cell clonotypes based on their expansion. After around 10 days of culture, CD4+ T cells were isolated with the EasySep CD4+ T cell isolation kit. Convalescent patients had PCR-confirmed SARS-CoV-2 infection between March and December 2020, before Alpha, Beta and Delta variants emerged in the United States. Participants received two doses of either the BNT162b2 or the mRNA-1273 mRNA SARS-CoV-2 vaccine. A few million PBMC per well were cultured with approximately 10 ug/ml peptides in IMDM containing approximately 4.7% human AB serum, approximately 10 IU/ml IL-2 and gentamicin. Half of the culture medium was replaced with fresh IL-2-containing medium on days 3 and 7. Unless noted otherwise, every peptide stimulation condition was cultured in triplicate wells. PBMC were separated from whole blood using Ficoll-Paque Plus gradient centrifugation and were then either cryopreserved at -140C or used fresh. The overlapping peptide pools covered the spike proteins of SARS-CoV-2 and of the common cold coronaviruses HCoV-NL63, HCoV-OC43 and HCoV-229E. The QIAamp micro DNA kit was used to extract genomic DNA from the cultured CD4+ T cells.

Looking up the germline V gene yields CDR1 SGDLS and CDR2 YYNGEE. The CDR3, cysteine through phenylalanine, is 13 amino acids long. The CDR3 DNA has 39 bases and is translated from base 1. V is shortened by 0 bases, J by 3 bases, and the region joining them spans 6 bases. Library creation used the immunoSEQ multiplex PCR assay. DNA from the CD4+ T cells that had been cultured and isolated underwent TCR beta CDR3 sequencing. On the authors' methods: Non-productive TCR sequences were removed and reads were trimmed to the CDR3 region, keeping CDR3s of at least 7 amino acids. The MANAFEST web app was used to identify antigen-specific clonotypes by comparing expansion in peptide wells with expansion in reference cultures. To count as positive, a clone had to show expansion at FDR<0.05 compared with the reference and with all other wells, an odds ratio above 5, and a frequency above 0.1% in two replicate wells. Clonotypes significantly expanded in SARS-CoV-2 spike wells and in at least one common cold coronavirus spike condition were defined as cross-reactive. Using the stringdist R package, CDR3 similarity was measured by Levenshtein distance, and unrooted trees were constructed with ape in R 3.6.1. Sourced from immuneACCESS, this table was stored by TCRdb with only in-frame sequences that have V and J called. A share of the clones is absent; for the studies checked, an unresolved V gene accounts for under half, and the remainder has no known explanation. The D gene and trimming were derived from the DNA, and the V and J assignments and clone size from that table. In this sample the table shows 14,000 or so clones, roughly 78% of which occur a single time. Clones ranked in the top ten supply 29% of the sample.

Broad study findings and their caveats: The study was limited by a small number of convalescent patients and lacked early post-infection timepoints. Marked clonal contraction was observed in both infection-induced and vaccine-induced clones at late post-vaccination timepoints, consistent with waning T cell responses. In convalescent patients, the post-vaccine spike-reactive repertoire consisted mainly of new vaccine-induced clones, largely distinct from infection-induced clones.

Note on this clone: It has no known antigen specificity. No qualities accompany the bases; no much larger clone lies one base away.

This receptor was identified in a human donor who had a prior SARS-CoV-2 infection. The rearrangement joined TRBV9 to TRBJ2-5; no D gene can be assigned with confidence. The input for sequencing was CD4+ T cells from PBMCs cultured with HCoV-NL63 spike peptides, taken after COVID-19 vaccination. Interpreted using the paper, the cell subset or site label stands for: HCoV-NL63 spike overlapping peptide pool stimulation. Here is the DNA: TGTGCCAGCAGCGTAGGATTAAAAGAGACCCAGTACTTC. Translated, this gives CASSVGLKETQYF.